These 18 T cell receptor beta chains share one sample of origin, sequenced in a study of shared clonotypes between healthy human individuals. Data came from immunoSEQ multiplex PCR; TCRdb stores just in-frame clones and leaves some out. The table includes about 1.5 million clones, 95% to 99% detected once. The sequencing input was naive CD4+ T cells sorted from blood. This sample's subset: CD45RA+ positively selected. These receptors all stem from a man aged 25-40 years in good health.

The CDR3 region is CASSSPGLVLEQYF. The CDR3 nucleotides read TGTGCCAGCAGTTCTCCGGGACTAGTTTTAGAGCAGTACTTC. This rearrangement joins TRBV6-5 to TRBJ2-7; 8 positions agree with TRBD2. The CDR3 loop spans 14 amino acids. Germline lookup yields CDR1 MNHEY and CDR2 SVGAGI. V shed 4 bases and J 7 bases; nucleotides not matched to a gene: 9.

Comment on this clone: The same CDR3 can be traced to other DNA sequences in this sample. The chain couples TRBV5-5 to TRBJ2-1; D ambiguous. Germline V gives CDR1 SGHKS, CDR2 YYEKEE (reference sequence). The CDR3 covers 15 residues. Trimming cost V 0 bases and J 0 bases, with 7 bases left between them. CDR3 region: CASSLGASSYNEQFF. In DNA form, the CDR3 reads TGTGCCAGCAGCTTGGGAGCAAGCTCCTACAATGAGCAGTTCTTC.

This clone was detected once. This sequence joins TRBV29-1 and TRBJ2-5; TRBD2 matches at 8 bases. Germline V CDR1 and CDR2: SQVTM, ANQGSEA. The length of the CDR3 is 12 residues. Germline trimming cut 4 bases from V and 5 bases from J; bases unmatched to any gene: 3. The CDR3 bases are TGCAGCGTTGGACTAGCGTGGGAGACCCAGTACTTC. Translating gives CSVGLAWETQYF.

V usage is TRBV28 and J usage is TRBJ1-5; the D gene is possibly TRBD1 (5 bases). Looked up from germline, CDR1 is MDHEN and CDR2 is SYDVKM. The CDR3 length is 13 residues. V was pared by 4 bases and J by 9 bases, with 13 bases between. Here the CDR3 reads CASSSDSVRPQHF. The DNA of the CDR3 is TGTGCCAGCAGTTCCGACAGTGTCCGGCCCCAGCATTTT.

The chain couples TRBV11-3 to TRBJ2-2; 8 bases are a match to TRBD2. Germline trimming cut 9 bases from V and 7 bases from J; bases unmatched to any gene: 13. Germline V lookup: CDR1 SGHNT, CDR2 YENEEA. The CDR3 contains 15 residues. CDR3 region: CASSRSGSDVGELFF. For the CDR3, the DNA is TGTGCCAGTTCAAGGAGCGGGAGCGACGTCGGGGAGCTGTTTTTT.

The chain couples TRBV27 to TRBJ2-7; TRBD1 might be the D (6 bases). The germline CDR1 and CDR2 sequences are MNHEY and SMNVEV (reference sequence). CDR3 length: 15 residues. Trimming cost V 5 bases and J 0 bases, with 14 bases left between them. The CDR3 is CASSPQGQSSYEQYF. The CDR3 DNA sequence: TGTGCCAGCAGTCCCCAAGGACAGAGCTCCTACGAGCAGTACTTC.

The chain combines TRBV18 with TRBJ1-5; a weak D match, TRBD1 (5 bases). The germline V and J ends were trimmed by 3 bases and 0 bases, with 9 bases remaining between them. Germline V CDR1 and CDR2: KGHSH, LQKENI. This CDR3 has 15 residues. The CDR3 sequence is CASSPTANSNQPQHF. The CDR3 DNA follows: TGTGCCAGCTCACCGACAGCTAATAGCAATCAGCCCCAGCATTTT.

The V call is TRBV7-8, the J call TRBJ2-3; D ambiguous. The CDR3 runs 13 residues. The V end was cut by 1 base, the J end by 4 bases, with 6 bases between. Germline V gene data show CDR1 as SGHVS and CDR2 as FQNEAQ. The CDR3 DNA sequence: TGTGCCAGCAGCTTAGGTGGGGCAGATACGCAGTATTTT. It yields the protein CASSLGGADTQYF.

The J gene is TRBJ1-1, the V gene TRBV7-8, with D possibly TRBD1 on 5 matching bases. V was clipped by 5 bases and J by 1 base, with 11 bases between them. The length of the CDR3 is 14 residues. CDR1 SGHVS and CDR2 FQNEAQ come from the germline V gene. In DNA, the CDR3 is TGTGCCAGCAGCCTGCGGGACCGGAACACTGAAGCTTTCTTT. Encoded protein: CASSLRDRNTEAFF.

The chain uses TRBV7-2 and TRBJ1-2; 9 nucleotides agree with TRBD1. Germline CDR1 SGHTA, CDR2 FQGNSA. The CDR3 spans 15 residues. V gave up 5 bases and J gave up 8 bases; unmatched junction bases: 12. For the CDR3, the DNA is TGTGCCAGCAGCCGACAGGGGGAGGGCATGCAGGGCTACACCTTC. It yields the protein CASSRQGEGMQGYTF.

The CDR3 bases are TGTGCCAGCAGTGAAAGGGCTAGCTCTCGGCATGAGCAGTTCTTC. This translates into CASSERASSRHEQFF. The V gene is TRBV2, the J gene TRBJ2-1; tentatively, D is TRBD2 (5 bases). Germline assignment: CDR1 SNHLY and CDR2 FYNNEI. Trimming left V 2 bases short and J 8 bases short, with 16 bases between. This CDR3 has 15 amino acids.

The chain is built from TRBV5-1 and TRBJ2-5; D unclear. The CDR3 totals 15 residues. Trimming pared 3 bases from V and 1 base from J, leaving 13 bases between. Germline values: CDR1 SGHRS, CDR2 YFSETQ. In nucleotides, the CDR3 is TGCGCCAGCAGCTCCCGTGTAGGCAGCCAAGAGACCCAGTACTTC. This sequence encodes CASSSRVGSQETQYF.

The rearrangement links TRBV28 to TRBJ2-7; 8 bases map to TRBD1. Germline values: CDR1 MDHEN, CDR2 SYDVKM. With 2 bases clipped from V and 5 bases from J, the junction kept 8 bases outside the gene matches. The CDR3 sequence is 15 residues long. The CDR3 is CASSLNRGYVDEQYF. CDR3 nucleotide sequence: TGTGCCAGCAGTTTAAACAGGGGGTATGTCGACGAGCAGTACTTC.

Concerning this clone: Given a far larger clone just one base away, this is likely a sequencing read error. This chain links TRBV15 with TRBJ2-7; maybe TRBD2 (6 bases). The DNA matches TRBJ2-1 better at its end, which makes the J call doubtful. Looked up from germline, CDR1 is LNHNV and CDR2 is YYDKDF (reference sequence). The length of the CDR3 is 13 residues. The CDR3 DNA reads TGTGCCACCAACAGAGTTTCGGGAGAAGAGCAGTTCTTC. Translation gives CATNRVSGEEQFF.

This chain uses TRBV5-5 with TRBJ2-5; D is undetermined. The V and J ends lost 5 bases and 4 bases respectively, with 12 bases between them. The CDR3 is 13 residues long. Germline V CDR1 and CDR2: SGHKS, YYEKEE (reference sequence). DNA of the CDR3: TGTGCCAGCAGGTTGAGAAATTCAGAGACCCAGTACTTC. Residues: CASRLRNSETQYF. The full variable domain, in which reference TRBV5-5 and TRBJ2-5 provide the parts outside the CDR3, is DAGVTQSPTHLIKTRGQQVTLRCSPISGHKSVSWYQQVLGQGPQFIFQYYEKEERGRGNFPDRFSARQFPNYSSELNVNALLLGDSALYLCASRLRNSETQYFGPGTRLLVL.

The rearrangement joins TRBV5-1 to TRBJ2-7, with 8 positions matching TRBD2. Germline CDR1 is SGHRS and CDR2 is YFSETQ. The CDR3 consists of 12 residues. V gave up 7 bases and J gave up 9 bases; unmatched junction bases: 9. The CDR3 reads CASSGAGVVQYF. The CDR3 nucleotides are TGCGCCAGCTCCGGAGCGGGAGTTGTGCAGTACTTC.

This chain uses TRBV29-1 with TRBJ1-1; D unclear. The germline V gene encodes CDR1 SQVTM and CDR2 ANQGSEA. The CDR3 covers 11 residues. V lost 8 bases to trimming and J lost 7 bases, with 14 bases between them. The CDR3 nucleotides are TGCAGCACTTACACGGACGGTGAAGCTTTCTTT. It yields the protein CSTYTDGEAFF.

Here the CDR3 DNA reads TGTGCCACCAGCAGAGGTACTAGTAGGGAGACCCAGTACTTC. This gives the protein CATSRGTSRETQYF. The chain joins TRBV15 to TRBJ2-5; D is possibly TRBD2 (5 bases). The germline gives CDR1 LNHNV, CDR2 YYDKDF (reference sequence). This CDR3 has 14 residues. Trimming cost V 1 base and J 5 bases, with 11 bases left between them. The whole variable domain, remainder taken from reference TRBV15 and TRBJ2-5, is DAMVIQNPRYQVTQFGKPVTLSCSQTLNHNVMYWYQQKSSQAPKLLFHYYDKDFNNEADTPDNFQSRRPNTSFCFLDIRSPGLGDTAMYLCATSRGTSRETQYFGPGTRLLVL.